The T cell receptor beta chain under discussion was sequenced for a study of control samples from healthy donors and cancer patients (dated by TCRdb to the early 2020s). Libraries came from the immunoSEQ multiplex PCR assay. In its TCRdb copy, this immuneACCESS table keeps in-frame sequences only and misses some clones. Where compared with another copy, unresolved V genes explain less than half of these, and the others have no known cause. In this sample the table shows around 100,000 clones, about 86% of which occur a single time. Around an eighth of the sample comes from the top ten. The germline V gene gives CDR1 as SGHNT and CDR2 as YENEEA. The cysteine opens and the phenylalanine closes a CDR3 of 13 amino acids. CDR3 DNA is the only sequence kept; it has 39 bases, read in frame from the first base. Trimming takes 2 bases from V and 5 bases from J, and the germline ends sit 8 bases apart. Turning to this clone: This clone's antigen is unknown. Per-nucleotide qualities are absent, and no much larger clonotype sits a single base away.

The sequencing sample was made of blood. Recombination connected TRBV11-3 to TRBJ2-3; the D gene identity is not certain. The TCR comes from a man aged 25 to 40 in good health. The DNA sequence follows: TGTGCCAGCAGCTTAAGAAGAGGAGATACGCAGTATTTT. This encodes CASSLRRGDTQYF.